A single sample is the source of the 10 T cell receptor beta chains below, sequenced in a study of early T cells in non-severe SARS-CoV-2 infection. TCRdb re-analysed the 5' RACE reads in MiXCR, keeping a single row per CDR3 protein. The sample shows 75,000 to 80,000 distinct CDR3 sequences, approximately 10% of them seen only once. Sequences were derived from whole blood, sampled at baseline. The receptor source for this set is an adult who was a healthcare worker with PCR-confirmed SARS-CoV-2 infection or an uninfected control (not recorded which).

This clonotype has a count of ten or more. The chain uses TRBV7-2 and TRBJ1-4, with 7 bases lining up with TRBD1. The CDR3 has 14 residues. The junction had 5 bases not matched to a gene; V was cut back by 4 bases and J by 6 bases. CDR1 and CDR2 from the germline V gene are SGHTA and FQGNSA. The CDR3 sequence: CASSSQGGYEKLFF. The CDR3, as DNA: TGTGCCAGCAGCTCCCAGGGGGGATATGAAAAACTGTTTTTT.

This chain joins TRBV29-1 and TRBJ2-5; TRBD2 matches 9 bases. This CDR3 region has 14 residues. J was trimmed by 4 bases and V by 1 base; bases with no gene match: 4. Germline values: CDR1 SQVTM, CDR2 ANQGSEA. This chain's CDR3 is CSVEAPAGGETQYF. The DNA of the CDR3 is TGCAGCGTTGAAGCCCCAGCGGGGGGAGAGACCCAGTACTTC.

This clonotype has just a few counts. The chain uses TRBV4-3 and TRBJ1-4; 9 nucleotides align to TRBD1. There are 14 residues in the CDR3. Looked up from germline, CDR1 is LGHNA and CDR2 is YSLEER. J gave up 13 bases and V 6 bases, and 12 bases lay outside the gene matches. The CDR3 bases are TGCGCCAGCAGTCAAAACAGGGGGCGAGGTGGACTGTTTTTT. Amino acid sequence: CASSQNRGRGGLFF.

This clonotype has only a few counts. This chain uses TRBV9 with TRBJ2-1; possible D gene TRBD2, 5 bases. This CDR3 spans 15 amino acids. Per germline, CDR1 SGDLS and CDR2 YYNGEE. V was cut by 0 bases and J by 3 bases, with 10 bases left in between. This CDR3 is CASSVVPGSYNEQFF. CDR3 nucleotide sequence: TGTGCCAGCAGCGTAGTTCCGGGGAGCTACAATGAGCAGTTCTTC.

This clonotype was counted at least ten times. This sequence joins TRBV28 and TRBJ1-5; weak D call: TRBD1 (5 bases). The V gene's germline CDR1 is MDHEN and CDR2 SYDVKM. The CDR3 runs 12 residues. V was trimmed by 6 bases and J by 4 bases, leaving 7 bases between them. The CDR3 here is CASRQVNQPQHF. CDR3 coding DNA: TGTGCCAGCAGACAGGTTAATCAGCCCCAGCATTTT. Full variable domain (missing parts from reference TRBV28 and TRBJ1-5): DVKVTQSSRYLVKRTGEKVFLECVQDMDHENMFWYRQDPGLGLRLIYFSYDVKMKEKGDIPEGYSVSREKKERFSLILESASTNQTSMYLCASRQVNQPQHFGDGTRLSIL.

The rearrangement links TRBV20-1 to TRBJ2-7; D is perhaps TRBD2 (5 bases). The V gene's germline CDR1 is DFQATT and CDR2 SNEGSKA (reference sequence). V was shortened by 3 bases and J by 3 bases, with 12 bases between the two germline ends. The CDR3 is made up of 13 amino acids. The CDR3 DNA sequence: TGCAGTGCTAGTGGAGCGGACCTCTACGAGCAGTACTTC. Protein: CSASGADLYEQYF.

The chain is built from TRBV28 and TRBJ2-3; the D gene could be TRBD1 or TRBD2 (5 bases each). V lost 8 bases and J 0 bases, leaving 9 bases between the germline ends. Germline V lookup: CDR1 MDHEN, CDR2 SYDVKM. This CDR3 is built from 13 residues. For the CDR3, the DNA is TGTGCCAGCCGGGACGGTAGCACAGATACGCAGTATTTT. Amino acid sequence: CASRDGSTDTQYF.

This clonotype was seen at least ten times. The chain has TRBV6-5 and TRBJ2-5, with TRBD1 matching over 7 bases. Looked up from germline, CDR1 is MNHEY and CDR2 is SVGAGI. CDR3 length: 15 amino acids. The ends lost 2 bases at V and 4 bases at J; junction bases unmatched: 7. The CDR3 loop is CASSYRPRGTETQYF. Written as DNA, the CDR3 is TGTGCCAGCAGTTACCGGCCCAGGGGGACAGAGACCCAGTACTTC.

The chain recombines TRBV30 with TRBJ1-5, with 10 bases that match TRBD1. V dropped 3 bases and J dropped 7; count of bases not matched to a gene: 6. The CDR3 extends over 14 amino acids. The germline V gene has CDR1 GTSNPN and CDR2 SVGIG (reference sequence). The CDR3 spells CAWSRDRGEQPQHF. CDR3 in DNA: TGTGCCTGGAGCCGGGACAGGGGTGAGCAGCCCCAGCATTTT.

The chain employs TRBV12-5 and TRBJ2-1; the D gene could be TRBD1 or TRBD2 (6 bases each). V was clipped by 5 bases and J by 4 bases, with 15 bases between them. CDR1 is LGHNT and CDR2 is FRNRAP in the germline V gene. CDR3 length: 15 residues. CDR3 DNA sequence: TGTGCTAGTGGTACAACAGGGAGGTTGTACAATGAGCAGTTCTTC. It encodes CASGTTGRLYNEQFF.